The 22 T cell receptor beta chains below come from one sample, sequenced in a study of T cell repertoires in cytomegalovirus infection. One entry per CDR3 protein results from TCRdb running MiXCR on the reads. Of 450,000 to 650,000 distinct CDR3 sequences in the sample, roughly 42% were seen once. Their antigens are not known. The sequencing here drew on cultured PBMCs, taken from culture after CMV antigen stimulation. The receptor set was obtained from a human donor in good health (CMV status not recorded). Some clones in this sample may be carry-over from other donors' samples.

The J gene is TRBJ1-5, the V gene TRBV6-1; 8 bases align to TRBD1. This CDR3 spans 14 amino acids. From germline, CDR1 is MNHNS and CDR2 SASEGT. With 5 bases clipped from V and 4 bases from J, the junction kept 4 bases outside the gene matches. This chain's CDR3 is CASSRQGKNQPQHF. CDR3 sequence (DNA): TGTGCCAGCAGTCGACAGGGGAAAAATCAGCCCCAGCATTTT.

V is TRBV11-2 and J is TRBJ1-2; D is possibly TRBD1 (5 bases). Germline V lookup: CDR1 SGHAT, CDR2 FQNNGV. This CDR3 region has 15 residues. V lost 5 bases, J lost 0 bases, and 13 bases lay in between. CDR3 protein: CASSRSGITNYGYTF. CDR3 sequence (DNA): TGTGCCAGCAGCCGATCAGGGATAACTAACTATGGCTACACCTTC. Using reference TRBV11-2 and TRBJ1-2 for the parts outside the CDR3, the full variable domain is EAGVAQSPRYKIIEKRQSVAFWCNPISGHATLYWYQQILGQGPKLLIQFQNNGVVDDSQLPKDRFSAERLKGVDSTLKIQPAKLEDSAVYLCASSRSGITNYGYTFGSGTRLTVV.

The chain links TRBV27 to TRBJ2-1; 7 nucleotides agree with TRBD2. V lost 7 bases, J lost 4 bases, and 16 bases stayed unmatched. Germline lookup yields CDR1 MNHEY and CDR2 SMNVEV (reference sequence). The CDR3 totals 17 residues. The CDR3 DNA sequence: TGTGCCAGCACTGGGAGGGAGAGCGGCCTGAGTTACAATGAGCAGTTCTTC. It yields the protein CASTGRESGLSYNEQFF.

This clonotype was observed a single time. This CDR3 is CACGQSGFQETQYF. As DNA, the CDR3 is TGTGCCTGTGGTCAGTCAGGGTTCCAAGAGACCCAGTACTTC. The chain recombines TRBV19 with TRBJ2-5, with D possibly TRBD1 on 5 matching bases. Trimming stripped 11 bases from V and 1 base from J, with 17 bases between. The V gene's germline CDR1 is LNHDA and CDR2 SQIVND (reference sequence). The CDR3 loop spans 14 amino acids.

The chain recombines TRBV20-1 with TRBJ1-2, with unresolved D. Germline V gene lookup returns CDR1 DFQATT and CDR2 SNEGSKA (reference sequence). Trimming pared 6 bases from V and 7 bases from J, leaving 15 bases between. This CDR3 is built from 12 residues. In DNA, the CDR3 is TGCAGTGCAACAATCCAGTCTCTTGGCTACACCTTC. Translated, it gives CSATIQSLGYTF.

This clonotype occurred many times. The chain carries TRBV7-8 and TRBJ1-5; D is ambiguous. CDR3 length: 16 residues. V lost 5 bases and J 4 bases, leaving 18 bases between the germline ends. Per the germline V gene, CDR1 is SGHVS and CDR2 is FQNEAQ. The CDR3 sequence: CASSERATSDNQPQHF. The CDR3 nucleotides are TGTGCCAGCAGCGAACGGGCCACCTCGGATAATCAGCCCCAGCATTTT.

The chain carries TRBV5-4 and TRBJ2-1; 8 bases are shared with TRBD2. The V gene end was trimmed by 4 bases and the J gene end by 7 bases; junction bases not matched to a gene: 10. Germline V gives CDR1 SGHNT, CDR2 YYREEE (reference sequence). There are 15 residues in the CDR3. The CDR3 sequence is CASSHFSAGENEQFF. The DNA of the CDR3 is TGTGCCAGCAGCCACTTCTCAGCGGGAGAAAATGAGCAGTTCTTC.

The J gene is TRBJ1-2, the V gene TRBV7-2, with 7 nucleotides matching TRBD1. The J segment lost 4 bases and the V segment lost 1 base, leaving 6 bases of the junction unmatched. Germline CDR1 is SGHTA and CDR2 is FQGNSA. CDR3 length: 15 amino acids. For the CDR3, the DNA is TGTGCCAGCAGCTTAGGGTCCGGGACAGCCTATGGCTACACCTTC. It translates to CASSLGSGTAYGYTF.

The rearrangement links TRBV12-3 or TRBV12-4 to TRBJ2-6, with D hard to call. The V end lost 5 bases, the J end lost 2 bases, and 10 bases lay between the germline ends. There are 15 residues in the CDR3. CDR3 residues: CASSGDPPGANVLTF. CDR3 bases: TGTGCCAGCAGTGGGGATCCTCCTGGGGCCAACGTCCTGACTTTC.

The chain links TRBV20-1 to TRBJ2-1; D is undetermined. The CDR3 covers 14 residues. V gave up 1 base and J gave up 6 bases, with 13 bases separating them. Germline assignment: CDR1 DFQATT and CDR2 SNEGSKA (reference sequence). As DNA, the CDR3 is TGCAGTGCTAGAGTAGACCAAAAGGGCAATGAGCAGTTCTTC. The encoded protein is CSARVDQKGNEQFF.

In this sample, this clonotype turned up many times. CDR3 sequence (DNA): TGTGCCAGCAGTTCAGCGGGGGGGCCAGAGACCCAGTACTTC. Its protein product is CASSSAGGPETQYF. The chain joins TRBV6-6 to TRBJ2-5, with TRBD2 matching 10 bases. The CDR3 consists of 14 residues. Losses at the gene ends were 4 bases for V and 4 bases for J; bases not matched to a gene: 3. From germline, CDR1 is MNHNY and CDR2 SVGAGI (reference sequence).

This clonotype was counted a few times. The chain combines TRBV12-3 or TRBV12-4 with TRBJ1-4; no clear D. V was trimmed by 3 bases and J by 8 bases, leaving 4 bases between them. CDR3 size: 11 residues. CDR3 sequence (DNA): TGTGCCAGCAGTTTTAGGGAAAAACTGTTTTTT. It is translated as CASSFREKLFF.

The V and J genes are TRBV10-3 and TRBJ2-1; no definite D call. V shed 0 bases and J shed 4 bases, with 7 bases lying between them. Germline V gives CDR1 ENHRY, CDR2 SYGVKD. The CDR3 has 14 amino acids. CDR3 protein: CAISESNRYNEQFF. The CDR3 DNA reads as TGTGCCATCAGTGAGTCGAACAGATACAATGAGCAGTTCTTC.

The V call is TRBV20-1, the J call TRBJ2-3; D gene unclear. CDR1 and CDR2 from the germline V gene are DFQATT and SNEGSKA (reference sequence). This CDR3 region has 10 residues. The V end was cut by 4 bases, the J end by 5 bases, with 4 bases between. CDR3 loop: CSAKEDTQYF. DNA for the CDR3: TGCAGTGCTAAGGAAGATACGCAGTATTTT.

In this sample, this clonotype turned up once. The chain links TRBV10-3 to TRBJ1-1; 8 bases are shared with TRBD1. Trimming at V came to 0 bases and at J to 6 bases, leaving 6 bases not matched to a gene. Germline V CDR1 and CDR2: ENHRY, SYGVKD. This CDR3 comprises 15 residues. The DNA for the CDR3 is TGTGCCATCAGTGAGTCTGACAGGGGCAGTTCTGAAGCTTTCTTT. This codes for CAISESDRGSSEAFF.

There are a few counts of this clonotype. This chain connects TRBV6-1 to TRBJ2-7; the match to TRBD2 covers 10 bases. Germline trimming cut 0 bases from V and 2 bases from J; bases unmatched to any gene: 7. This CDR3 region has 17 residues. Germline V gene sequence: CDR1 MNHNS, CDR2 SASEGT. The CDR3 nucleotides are TGTGCCAGCAGTGAAGCCGCGGGAGCGGGGGGGACCTACGAGCAGTACTTC. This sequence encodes CASSEAAGAGGTYEQYF.

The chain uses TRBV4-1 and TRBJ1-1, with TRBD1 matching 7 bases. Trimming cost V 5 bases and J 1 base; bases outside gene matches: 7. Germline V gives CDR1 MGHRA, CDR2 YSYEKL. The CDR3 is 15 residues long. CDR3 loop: CASSALQGKNTEAFF. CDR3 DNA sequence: TGCGCCAGCAGCGCGCTACAGGGGAAGAACACTGAAGCTTTCTTT.

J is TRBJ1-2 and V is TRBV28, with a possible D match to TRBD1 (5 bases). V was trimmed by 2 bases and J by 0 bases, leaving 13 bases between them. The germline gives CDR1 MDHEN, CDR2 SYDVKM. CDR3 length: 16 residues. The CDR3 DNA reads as TGTGCCAGCAGTTTAGGTGTTAGGGGTGCTAACTATGGCTACACCTTC. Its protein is CASSLGVRGANYGYTF.

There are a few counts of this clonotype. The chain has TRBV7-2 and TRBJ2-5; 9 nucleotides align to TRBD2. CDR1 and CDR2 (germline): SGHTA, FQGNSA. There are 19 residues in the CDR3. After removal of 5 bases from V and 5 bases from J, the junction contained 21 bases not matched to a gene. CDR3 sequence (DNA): TGTGCCAGCAGCCCGTCTCCCTTCTTTCTAGCGGGAATGACGGAGACCCAGTACTTC. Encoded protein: CASSPSPFFLAGMTETQYF.

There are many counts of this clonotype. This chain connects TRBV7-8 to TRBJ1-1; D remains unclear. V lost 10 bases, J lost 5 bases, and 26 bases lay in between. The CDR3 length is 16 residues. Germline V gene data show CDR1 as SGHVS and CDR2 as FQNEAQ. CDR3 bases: TGTGCCACCATCCGCCGGTTCCTCGGGGTTGGTACTGAAGCTTTCTTT. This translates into CATIRRFLGVGTEAFF.

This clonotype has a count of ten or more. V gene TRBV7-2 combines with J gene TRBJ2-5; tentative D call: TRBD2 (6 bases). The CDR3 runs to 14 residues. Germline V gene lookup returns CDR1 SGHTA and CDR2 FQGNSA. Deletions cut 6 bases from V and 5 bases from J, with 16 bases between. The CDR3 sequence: CASRSRRSGETQYF. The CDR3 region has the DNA TGTGCCAGCAGAAGCCGTAGAAGCGGGGAGACCCAGTACTTC.

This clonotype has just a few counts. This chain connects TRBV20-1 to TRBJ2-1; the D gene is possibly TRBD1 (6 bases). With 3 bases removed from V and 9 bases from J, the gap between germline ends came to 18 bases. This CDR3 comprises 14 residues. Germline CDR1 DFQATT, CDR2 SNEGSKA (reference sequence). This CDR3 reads CSARHRAQFGEQFF. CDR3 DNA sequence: TGCAGTGCTAGGCACAGGGCCCAGTTCGGTGAGCAGTTCTTC.